This TCR beta chain is from a study of T cells after yellow fever vaccination. Study summary: CD3, CD45RA, CCR7 and CD95 guided sorting of the EM, EMRA, CM and Tscm memory subsets.

This clonotype was counted at least ten times. TCRdb itself ran the 5' RACE reads through MiXCR, one entry per CDR3 protein. This table has 30,000 to 40,000 distinct CDR3 sequences, around 6.7% appearing once. The V end was cut by 2 bases, the J end by 5 bases, with 3 bases between. This CDR3 region has 11 residues. The chain employs TRBV12-3 or TRBV12-4 and TRBJ2-5, with D unclear. Material: PBMCs, either bulk or a sorted T-cell subset (CD4+, CD8+, memory, or dextramer-sorted; not recorded which), obtained on the day of the first yellow fever vaccination. This sequence originates from a man between 18 and 29 years old who received the YFV17D yellow fever vaccine. CDR3 nucleotide sequence: TGTGCCAGCAGTTTATACGAGACCCAGTACTTC. Its protein is CASSLYETQYF.